This T cell receptor (beta chain) comes out of a study of blood T cell repertoires in COVID-19. The wider study: Acute-phase and convalescent COVID-19 samples originated in the United States, Italy and Spain. T cells, B-cell-depleted T cells, or PBMCs supplied cDNA or gDNA.

Cohort placement rested on clinical history that participants reported themselves. Recovery among Cohort 3 donors was established by two negative PCRs, clearance, or symptom resolution. The germline V gene encodes CDR1 DFQATT and CDR2 SNEGSKA (reference sequence). The CDR3 covers 14 residues. V lost 3 bases, J lost 0 bases, and 11 bases lay in between. Only in-frame clones appear in the TCRdb table, and some are missing; sequencing was by immunoSEQ multiplex PCR. The table includes around 250,000 clones, around 84% detected once. This chain uses TRBV20-1 with TRBJ1-1, with D hard to call. This sequence originates from a man between 18 and 35 years old who had recovered from COVID-19. Sequencing was done on a sample of PBMCs or T cells enriched from blood (not recorded which). Here the CDR3 DNA reads TGCAGTGCTAGTGGAGGCCTCATGAACACTGAAGCTTTCTTT. Translating it yields CSASGGLMNTEAFF.